This entry lists 3 T cell receptor beta chains sequenced from one sample in a study of blood T cell repertoires in COVID-19. The method was immunoSEQ multiplex PCR; TCRdb's version includes in-frame clones alone and lacks a portion of them. Among 250,000 to 400,000 clones listed, about 85% were seen once. The sample taken for sequencing was PBMCs or T cells enriched from blood (not recorded which). Every receptor here comes from a woman under 40 who had been exposed to COVID-19.

The count of this clone is one. The V gene is TRBV7-3, the J gene TRBJ2-3; D possibly corresponds to TRBD1 (5 bases). The germline CDR1 and CDR2 sequences are SGHTA and FQGTGA. The CDR3 contains 14 residues. Trimming cost V 1 base and J 1 base, with 6 bases left between them. CDR3 in DNA: TGTGCCAGCAGCTTAATACAGGGCACAGATACGCAGTATTTT. Translated, it gives CASSLIQGTDTQYF.

The rearrangement uses TRBV30 and TRBJ2-7, with a tentative D call TRBD1 (6 bases). CDR1 and CDR2 from the germline V gene are GTSNPN and SVGIG (reference sequence). The V and J ends lost 0 bases and 7 bases respectively, with 19 bases between them. The CDR3 contains 15 residues. CDR3 bases: TGTGCCTGGAGTGTAGAGGACAGCTATGTGCGGGAGCAGTACTTC. It codes for CAWSVEDSYVREQYF.

The CDR3 is CASSERQGPRLLNEQYF. In nucleotides, the CDR3 is TGTGCCAGCAGCGAACGACAGGGTCCAAGGTTGTTGAACGAGCAGTACTTC. The chain carries TRBV7-8 and TRBJ2-7; 7 nucleotides agree with TRBD1. The CDR3 covers 17 residues. The germline CDR1 and CDR2 sequences are SGHVS and FQNEAQ. V was clipped by 5 bases and J by 5 bases; unmatched bases: 18.